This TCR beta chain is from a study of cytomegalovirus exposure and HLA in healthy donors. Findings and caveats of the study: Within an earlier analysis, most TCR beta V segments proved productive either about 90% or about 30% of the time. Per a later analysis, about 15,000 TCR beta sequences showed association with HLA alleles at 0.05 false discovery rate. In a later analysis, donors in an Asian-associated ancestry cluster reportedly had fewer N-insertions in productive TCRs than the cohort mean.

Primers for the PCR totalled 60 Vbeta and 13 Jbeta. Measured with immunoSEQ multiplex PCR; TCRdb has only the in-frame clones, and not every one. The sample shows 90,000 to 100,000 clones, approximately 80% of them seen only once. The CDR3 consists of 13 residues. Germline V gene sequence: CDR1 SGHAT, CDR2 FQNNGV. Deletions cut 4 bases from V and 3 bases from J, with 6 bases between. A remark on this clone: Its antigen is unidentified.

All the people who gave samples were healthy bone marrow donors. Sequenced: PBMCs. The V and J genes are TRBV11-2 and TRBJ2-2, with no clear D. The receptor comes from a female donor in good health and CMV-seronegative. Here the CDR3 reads CASSSQYTGELFF. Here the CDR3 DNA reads TGTGCCAGCAGCTCCCAATACACCGGGGAGCTGTTTTTT.